A single sample gave rise to the 20 T cell receptor beta chains below, sequenced in a study of blood T cell repertoires in COVID-19. The repertoire was sequenced with immunoSEQ multiplex PCR; TCRdb's copy has only in-frame clones and lacks some. Of about 180,000 clones detected, around 89% appear once; the ten largest clones hold under 4.5%. The sequenced sample was peripheral blood. Source of these receptors: a woman in her thirties with acute or convalescent COVID-19.

The chain couples TRBV6-5 to TRBJ1-3, with D uncertain. Trimming shortened V by 5 bases and J by 1 base, and 9 bases separated the two germline ends. Germline V CDR1 and CDR2: MNHEY, SVGAGI. The CDR3 is 14 residues long. DNA for the CDR3: TGTGCCAGCAGTACTCTACCGTCTGGAAACACCATATATTTT. Its translation: CASSTLPSGNTIYF.

The rearrangement uses TRBV19 and TRBJ1-5, with D possibly TRBD1 on 5 matching bases. Trimming took off 2 bases at V and 9 bases at J, with 20 bases between the two ends. CDR1 LNHDA and CDR2 SQIVND come from the germline V gene (reference sequence). CDR3 length equals 16 residues. The CDR3 loop reads CASSISQGGGNRPQHF. CDR3 coding DNA: TGTGCCAGTAGTATAAGTCAGGGAGGAGGGAACCGGCCCCAGCATTTT.

The chain links TRBV2 to TRBJ1-6; D is undetermined. This CDR3 contains 12 residues. CDR1 and CDR2 from the germline V gene are SNHLY and FYNNEI. The V end lost 4 bases, the J end lost 6 bases, and 4 bases lay between the germline ends. CDR3 region: CASSAGNSPLHF. In nucleotides, the CDR3 is TGTGCCAGCAGTGCGGGTAATTCACCCCTCCACTTT.

The V call is TRBV19, the J call TRBJ1-5; D gene uncertain. This CDR3 spans 13 amino acids. Looked up from germline, CDR1 is LNHDA and CDR2 is SQIVND (reference sequence). V lost 3 bases, J lost 10 bases, and 13 bases lay in between. Here the CDR3 reads CASSIQDFSPQHF. The CDR3 coding sequence is TGTGCCAGTAGTATCCAGGATTTCAGCCCCCAGCATTTT.

This clone was detected only once. The V call is TRBV6-5, the J call TRBJ2-7, with D possibly matching TRBD2 (7 bases). The CDR3 length is 13 residues. The germline gives CDR1 MNHEY, CDR2 SVGAGI. Trimming shortened V by 6 bases and J by 3 bases, and 12 bases separated the two germline ends. In DNA, the CDR3 is TGTGCCAGCAGGGGGGGGCCCAACTACGAGCAGTACTTC. Encoded protein: CASRGGPNYEQYF.

The rearrangement joins TRBV9 to TRBJ2-7, with D maybe TRBD2 (6 bases). V was clipped by 5 bases and J by 3 bases, with 15 bases between them. Germline loops: CDR1 SGDLS, CDR2 YYNGEE. The CDR3 runs 14 residues. The CDR3 DNA is TGTGCCAGCAGTGCGGGACTCGGGGGCTACGAGCAGTACTTC. Protein: CASSAGLGGYEQYF.

The chain employs TRBV3-1 (or the pseudogene TRBV3-2) and TRBJ1-1, with 7 bases identical to TRBD1. CDR1 is LGHDT, CDR2 YNNKEL, per germline (reference sequence). The CDR3 spans 12 residues. J gave up 4 bases and V 8 bases, and 4 bases lay outside the gene matches. The CDR3 loop reads CASARTGTEAFF. The CDR3 DNA follows: TGTGCCAGCGCTAGGACAGGCACTGAAGCTTTCTTT.

V is TRBV7-9 and J is TRBJ1-2; 7 bases are a match to TRBD1. V dropped 5 bases and J dropped 7; count of bases not matched to a gene: 16. Germline lookup yields CDR1 SEHNR and CDR2 FQNEAQ (reference sequence). CDR3 length equals 16 residues. CDR3 sequence reads: CASSPFYDRVKGGYTF. CDR3 sequence (DNA): TGTGCCAGCAGCCCCTTTTACGACAGGGTTAAAGGTGGCTACACCTTC.

This chain joins TRBV27 and TRBJ2-7, with D unresolved. V lost 5 bases and J 0 bases, leaving 8 bases between the germline ends. CDR1 and CDR2 (germline): MNHEY, SMNVEV (reference sequence). The CDR3 has 13 residues. CDR3 region: CASSPRSSYEQYF. DNA for the CDR3: TGTGCCAGCAGTCCGCGGAGCTCCTACGAGCAGTACTTC.

CDR3 DNA sequence: TGTGCCAGCAGTTCTCCCGGGACTAGCACAGATACGCAGTATTTT. Translated: CASSSPGTSTDTQYF. The chain combines TRBV27 with TRBJ2-3, with a tentative D call TRBD2 (6 bases). The CDR3 has 15 amino acids. Germline lookup yields CDR1 MNHEY and CDR2 SMNVEV (reference sequence). V was pared by 4 bases and J by 0 bases, with 11 bases between.

In DNA form, the CDR3 reads TGTGCCACCACAACCCGGACAGGGAAGGGGCCCCAGCATTTT. It encodes CATTTRTGKGPQHF. The V call is TRBV28, the J call TRBJ1-5; 8 positions match TRBD1. The CDR3 sequence is 14 residues long. With 10 bases clipped from V and 9 bases from J, the junction kept 14 bases outside the gene matches. Germline assignment: CDR1 MDHEN and CDR2 SYDVKM.

The chain couples TRBV5-1 to TRBJ2-3; D is unresolved. Looked up from germline, CDR1 is SGHRS and CDR2 is YFSETQ. Trimming pared 4 bases from V and 4 bases from J, leaving 7 bases between. This CDR3 is 12 amino acids long. The CDR3 loop is CASSNPADTQYF. CDR3 nucleotides: TGCGCCAGCAGCAATCCGGCAGATACGCAGTATTTT.

V gene TRBV18 combines with J gene TRBJ2-2, with a weak D call TRBD1 (5 bases). The CDR3 sequence is 12 residues long. Trimming cost V 4 bases and J 7 bases, with 7 bases left between them. Germline-derived CDR1 and CDR2 are KGHSH and LQKENI. The CDR3 loop is CASSLRVGELFF. The CDR3 DNA follows: TGTGCCAGCTCACTCAGGGTCGGGGAGCTGTTTTTT. Combining the CDR3 with reference TRBV18 and TRBJ2-2 gives the whole variable domain NAGVMQNPRHLVRRRGQEARLRCSPMKGHSHVYWYRQLPEEGLKFMVYLQKENIIDESGMPKERFSAEFPKEGPSILRIQQVVRGDSAAYFCASSLRVGELFFGEGSRLTVL.

The CDR3 bases are TGTGCCAGCGGGGCGGGAGGAACCGGGGAGCTGTTTTTT. Protein sequence: CASGAGGTGELFF. The chain couples TRBV9 to TRBJ2-2; 8 positions agree with TRBD2. This CDR3 spans 13 amino acids. The germline CDR1 and CDR2 sequences are SGDLS and YYNGEE. The V and J ends lost 7 bases and 5 bases, in that order; junction bases with no gene match: 4.

The chain employs TRBV24-1 and TRBJ2-5, with a tentative D call TRBD1 (6 bases). Deletions cut 3 bases from V and 7 bases from J, with 11 bases between. There are 13 residues in the CDR3. Per germline, CDR1 KGHDR and CDR2 SFDVKD. The CDR3 DNA reads as TGTGCCACCAGTGATCAAATACAGGGGACCCAGTACTTC. Protein: CATSDQIQGTQYF.

The chain combines TRBV18 with TRBJ2-1, with TRBD2 matching 7 bases. Per the germline V gene, CDR1 is KGHSH and CDR2 is LQKENI. This CDR3 comprises 14 residues. V trimming: 2 bases; J trimming: 3 bases; junction bases outside the gene matches: 1. The CDR3, as DNA: TGTGCCAGCTCACCAGGGGACTACTACAATGAGCAGTTCTTC. This codes for CASSPGDYYNEQFF.

V usage is TRBV28 and J usage is TRBJ2-7; 7 bases agree with TRBD2. The germline gives CDR1 MDHEN, CDR2 SYDVKM. V shed 2 bases, J shed 5 bases, and the junction held 12 bases outside the gene matches. CDR3 size: 16 residues. CDR3 region: CASSLIGGSLGHEQYF. The DNA for the CDR3 is TGTGCCAGCAGTTTAATAGGCGGGAGCTTGGGACACGAGCAGTACTTC.

DNA for the CDR3: TGTGCCAGCAGCTTCCCCTTGTCGGTCCAGTTCTTC. Translation gives CASSFPLSVQFF. This sequence joins TRBV11-2 and TRBJ2-1; D is unclear. CDR1 and CDR2 (germline): SGHAT, FQNNGV. Trimming took off 3 bases at V and 13 bases at J, with 13 bases between the two ends. The CDR3 is made up of 12 amino acids.

Points on this clone: The same CDR3 also results from other DNA sequences found in this sample. This rearrangement joins TRBV30 to TRBJ1-2; unclear D gene. The CDR3 is 11 residues long. V lost 0 bases and J 8 bases, leaving 7 bases between the germline ends. The germline gives CDR1 GTSNPN, CDR2 SVGIG (reference sequence). The CDR3 loop reads CAWSVGGGYTF. CDR3 DNA sequence: TGTGCCTGGAGTGTAGGAGGAGGCTACACCTTC.

The chain combines TRBV29-1 with TRBJ2-5, with a possible D match to TRBD2 (6 bases). This CDR3 is built from 13 residues. V dropped 6 bases and J dropped 1 base, with 12 bases sitting between them. Germline lookup yields CDR1 SQVTM and CDR2 ANQGSEA. This chain's CDR3 is CSVAGTFQETQYF. The CDR3 nucleotides are TGCAGCGTGGCCGGGACTTTCCAAGAGACCCAGTACTTC. Filled out from reference TRBV29-1 and TRBJ2-5, the complete variable domain reads SAVISQKPSRDICQRGTSLTIQCQVDSQVTMMFWYRQQPGQSLTLIATANQGSEATYESGFVIDKFPISRPNLTFSTLTVSNMSPEDSSIYLCSVAGTFQETQYFGPGTRLLVL.